The T cell receptor beta chain under discussion was sequenced for a study of shared clonotypes between healthy human individuals. Broader study findings: On the whole, naive subsets had larger estimated richness than memory subsets had. The study drew on few donors, limiting represented genetic and exposure-history diversity.

Note on this clone: Its antigen remains unidentified. In the same sample, other DNA sequences code for this CDR3.

All participating donors were Caucasian adults from Nashville, Tennessee. Only in-frame clones appear in the TCRdb table, and some are missing; sequencing was by immunoSEQ multiplex PCR. The table includes approximately 2.5 million clones, around nine tenths detected once. This CDR3 has 14 residues. V was shortened by 1 base and J by 2 bases, with 8 bases between the two germline ends. Germline CDR1 reads SGHAT; CDR2 reads FQNNGV. What was sequenced was naive CD4+ T cells sorted from blood. The subset is: CD45RA+ positively selected. The rearrangement joins TRBV11-2 to TRBJ2-5; D is unclear. The TCR originated in a man aged 18-30 years in good health. The CDR3 sequence: CASSLVVQQETQYF. In DNA, the CDR3 is TGTGCCAGCAGCTTAGTGGTCCAGCAAGAGACCCAGTACTTC.